These T cell receptor beta chains were read from a single sample in a study of blood T cells in healthy people across ages. TCRdb passed the 5' RACE reads through MiXCR, listing each CDR3 protein once. Here the sample spans roughly 1.7 million distinct CDR3 sequences, about 32% being singletons. Sequenced material: blood. The receptors come from a young woman in good health. CDR3s include the opening cysteine and the closing phenylalanine or tryptophan. Fields, in order: D gene, J gene, clone size, V gene, CDR3 DNA, CDR3 protein. A D gene is named only where the DNA matches it firmly. Only part of the rows carry a size: once, few, many, or a class if the clone is expanded.

D: NA
J: TRBJ2-3
size: NA
V: TRBV4-1
DNA: TGCGCCAGCAGCCAAGAAAAGGCGATCCCCACAGATACGCAGTATTTT
CDR3: CASSQEKAIPTDTQYF

D: TRBD1
J: TRBJ1-2
size: NA
V: TRBV20-1
DNA: TGCAGTGCTAGAGACCGGGGGACAGGGGAATACACCTTC
CDR3: CSARDRGTGEYTF

D: NA
J: TRBJ2-1
size: NA
V: TRBV3-1
DNA: TGTGCCAGCAGCCAAGGATGGTGGGGCGGGCCTAACAATGAGCAGTTCTTC
CDR3: CASSQGWWGGPNNEQFF

D: TRBD1
J: TRBJ1-2
size: NA
V: TRBV2
DNA: TGTGCCAGCAGGGCCGGGACAGGGGGCGGGGAAGGCTACACCTTC
CDR3: CASRAGTGGGEGYTF

D: TRBD1
J: TRBJ1-2
size: NA
V: TRBV4-1
DNA: TGCGCCAGCAGCCAAGGGGACAGCACCTTCTATGGCTACACCTTC
CDR3: CASSQGDSTFYGYTF

D: NA
J: TRBJ1-2
size: NA
V: TRBV25-1
DNA: TGTGCCAGCAGTGAATTGTCACGGGGTTATGGCTACACCTTC
CDR3: CASSELSRGYGYTF

D: TRBD2
J: TRBJ2-5
size: few
V: TRBV20-1
DNA: TGCAGTGCGGTACTAGCGCATAAAGAGACCCAGTACTTC
CDR3: CSAVLAHKETQYF

D: NA
J: TRBJ1-2
size: NA
V: TRBV12-3/TRBV12-4
DNA: TGTGCCAGCTGGCCTGGGGCCGTCAACTATGGCTACACCTTC
CDR3: CASWPGAVNYGYTF

D: NA
J: TRBJ2-7
size: NA
V: TRBV29-1
DNA: TGCAGCGCTACGGGGGCGGGAGATTCTTACGAGCAGTACTTC
CDR3: CSATGAGDSYEQYF

D: TRBD1
J: TRBJ2-6
size: NA
V: TRBV5-1
DNA: TGCGCCAGCAGCTTGGAGACAGGGAGTGGGACAGGGGCCAACGTCCTGACTTTC
CDR3: CASSLETGSGTGANVLTF

D: NA
J: TRBJ2-1
size: NA
V: TRBV20-1
DNA: TGCAGTGCACCGAAAGGGGGTTCCATTTCCTACGAGCAGTTCTTC
CDR3: CSAPKGGSISYEQFF

D: TRBD1
J: TRBJ2-7
size: many
V: TRBV18
DNA: TGTGCCAGCTCAGGAGGGACAGGGAGCTCCTACGAGCAGTACTTC
CDR3: CASSGGTGSSYEQYF

D: NA
J: TRBJ2-1
size: few
V: TRBV2
DNA: TGTGCCAGCAGCGGGCTGGGCGGTTCCTACAATGAGCAGTTCTTC
CDR3: CASSGLGGSYNEQFF

D: TRBD1
J: TRBJ2-1
size: few
V: TRBV20-1
DNA: TGCAGTGCAACAGGGGGAATAGTCGAGCAGTTCTTC
CDR3: CSATGGIVEQFF

D: NA
J: TRBJ1-2
size: NA
V: TRBV12-3/TRBV12-4
DNA: TGTGCCAGCAGTTTTCACGGATCTAACTATGGCTACACCTTC
CDR3: CASSFHGSNYGYTF

D: TRBD2
J: TRBJ2-4
size: few
V: TRBV5-4
DNA: TGTGCCAGCAGCTCGTCGCCGGGACAAGTGACTAGCGGGAGGCCAGTAGCCAAAAACATTCAGTACTTC
CDR3: CASSSSPGQVTSGRPVAKNIQYF

D: TRBD2
J: TRBJ2-7
size: few
V: TRBV20-1
DNA: TGCAGTGCGTTAGCGGGGCTGTACGAGCAGTACTTC
CDR3: CSALAGLYEQYF

D: TRBD2
J: TRBJ2-7
size: NA
V: TRBV27
DNA: TGTGCCAGCTCGACTAGCGGAATACCCAATGAGCAGTACTTC
CDR3: CASSTSGIPNEQYF

D: TRBD2
J: TRBJ2-7
size: NA
V: TRBV7-8
DNA: TGTGCCAGCAGCTACGGGGGACTAGCGGTGTACGAGCAGTACTTC
CDR3: CASSYGGLAVYEQYF

D: NA
J: TRBJ2-4
size: many
V: TRBV29-1
DNA: TGCAGCGCCCCGGGCCGGCTGAGCCAGTACTTC
CDR3: CSAPGRLSQYF

D: TRBD1
J: TRBJ1-2
size: NA
V: TRBV12-3/TRBV12-4
DNA: TGTGCCAGCAGTTTACGGACAGGGGCCGTCTATGGCTACACCTTC
CDR3: CASSLRTGAVYGYTF

D: NA
J: TRBJ1-1
size: once
V: TRBV2
DNA: TGTGCCAGCAGAAGGGCGGCAGGGGACACTGAAGCTTTCTTT
CDR3: CASRRAAGDTEAFF

D: TRBD1
J: TRBJ2-3
size: few
V: TRBV20-1
DNA: TGCAGTGCTAGTGACAGGGGGCGGGTAGATACGCAGTATTTT
CDR3: CSASDRGRVDTQYF

D: TRBD1
J: TRBJ1-2
size: once
V: TRBV4-1
DNA: TGCACCAGCAGCCCTGACAGGGAGAGACCTGGTGGCTACACCTTC
CDR3: CTSSPDRERPGGYTF

D: NA
J: TRBJ2-5
size: many
V: TRBV12-3/TRBV12-4
DNA: TGTGCCAGCAACCCCCCGGGCCAAGAGACCCAGTACTTC
CDR3: CASNPPGQETQYF

D: NA
J: TRBJ2-1
size: NA
V: TRBV6-6
DNA: TGTGTCAGCAGTTTAAGCGGCCAGTACTCCTACAATGAGCAGTTCTTC
CDR3: CVSSLSGQYSYNEQFF

D: NA
J: TRBJ2-7
size: NA
V: TRBV9
DNA: TGTGCCAGCAGCGTAACGGACGACCGCTACGAGCGGTACTTC
CDR3: CASSVTDDRYERYF

D: TRBD1
J: TRBJ1-5
size: NA
V: TRBV15
DNA: TGTGCCACCAGTAACAGGGGGTTCGGCAATCAGCCCCAGCATTTT
CDR3: CATSNRGFGNQPQHF

D: NA
J: TRBJ1-2
size: NA
V: TRBV6-1
DNA: TGTGCCAGCAGTGATGACGGGAATGGCTACACCTTC
CDR3: CASSDDGNGYTF

D: NA
J: TRBJ2-1
size: many
V: TRBV6-6
DNA: TGTGCCAGCAGTTACGGACAGTACAATGAGCAGTTCTTC
CDR3: CASSYGQYNEQFF

D: NA
J: TRBJ2-5
size: few
V: TRBV29-1
DNA: TGCAGCGTTTCCACAGGAGGGGGGCAAGAGACCCAGTACTTC
CDR3: CSVSTGGGQETQYF

D: NA
J: TRBJ2-5
size: NA
V: TRBV10-3
DNA: TGTGCCATCAGTGATAGTTTTTCACAAGAGACCCAGTACTTC
CDR3: CAISDSFSQETQYF

D: NA
J: TRBJ2-6
size: NA
V: TRBV28
DNA: TGTGCCAGCAGTCCCTGGGCAGGGTCGTCGGGAGGGGCCAACGTCCTGACTTTC
CDR3: CASSPWAGSSGGANVLTF

D: NA
J: TRBJ1-1
size: NA
V: TRBV27
DNA: TGTGCCAGCAGTCGGGCAGGGGCAAGGACTGAAGCTTTCTTT
CDR3: CASSRAGARTEAFF

D: NA
J: TRBJ2-7
size: NA
V: TRBV5-4
DNA: TGTGCCAGCAGGGAAGACTACCAAAACTCCTACGAGCAGTACTTC
CDR3: CASREDYQNSYEQYF

D: NA
J: TRBJ2-1
size: NA
V: TRBV7-3
DNA: TGTGCCAGCAGCCCCTTGGCAGGGTCGAAGTTCTTC
CDR3: CASSPLAGSKFF

D: NA
J: TRBJ2-1
size: many
V: TRBV5-1
DNA: TGCGCCAGCAGCTTGGCCCCAGGGGTGGGCGATGAGCAGTTCTTC
CDR3: CASSLAPGVGDEQFF

D: TRBD2
J: TRBJ2-7
size: few
V: TRBV18
DNA: TGTGCCAGCTCACCCACGGGCGGGAGGGCCCACGAGCAGTACTTC
CDR3: CASSPTGGRAHEQYF

D: NA
J: TRBJ2-5
size: NA
V: TRBV24-1
DNA: TGTGCCACCGGTGAAGGGCAGGGGTGGGAGACCCAGTACTTC
CDR3: CATGEGQGWETQYF

D: NA
J: TRBJ2-1
size: few
V: TRBV5-1
DNA: TGCGCCAGCAGCTTGGCTGTCCAGGGGAATGAGCAGTTCTTC
CDR3: CASSLAVQGNEQFF

D: TRBD2
J: TRBJ2-7
size: NA
V: TRBV7-9
DNA: TGTGCCAGCAGCGGAAGACTAGCGGGAGAATACGAGCAGTACTTC
CDR3: CASSGRLAGEYEQYF

D: TRBD2
J: TRBJ2-1
size: many
V: TRBV29-1
DNA: TGCAGCGTTGAAGAGATAGCGGGAGGCGTTGAGCAGTTCTTC
CDR3: CSVEEIAGGVEQFF

D: NA
J: TRBJ1-2
size: few
V: TRBV3-1
DNA: TGTGCCAGCAGTACAGGTGGCGGAAACTATGGCTACACCTTC
CDR3: CASSTGGGNYGYTF

D: TRBD2
J: TRBJ2-5
size: NA
V: TRBV5-1
DNA: TGCGCCAGCAGCTTGGGACTAGCGGGGGGCCTCGCCCAAGAGACCCAGTACTTC
CDR3: CASSLGLAGGLAQETQYF

D: NA
J: TRBJ2-3
size: NA
V: TRBV20-1
DNA: TGCAGTGCCCTTAGGGGTTCCACAGATATGCAGTATTTT
CDR3: CSALRGSTDMQYF